This T cell receptor (beta chain) was identified in a study of T and B cells in COVID-19 patients. About the study: Peripheral blood came from COVID-19 patients with active infection or after recovery. Median age was 34 years in the recovered cohort and around 63 years in the active-infection cohort. Critical illness requiring mechanical ventilation or extracorporeal membrane oxygenation affected 12 of 20 active-infection patients.

TRB rearrangements were amplified by multiplex PCR with BIOMED2 TRB-A/B primers. In TCRdb, the multiplex PCR reads were re-called with MiXCR into one record per CDR3 protein. This sample yields over 6,000 distinct CDR3 sequences, of which about 33% are seen a single time; about 60% belongs to the top ten. Study results and limitations: There were 2,000 to 3,000 TCR clusters exclusive to the recovered cohort, a few dozen with low generation probability.

Each TRB amplification used about 220-500 ng of genomic DNA from blood. The CDR3 contains 15 residues. Germline CDR1 SGHNT, CDR2 YYREEE (reference sequence). Concerning this clonotype: Its target is unknown. Its ends do not fully match the called genes, so a read error is possible.

The sequenced sample was blood. This chain uses TRBV5-4 with TRBJ1-2, with D maybe TRBD1 (6 bases). This clonotype was sampled from a human donor with active COVID-19. The CDR3: CASSQGQLVWDGYTF. As DNA, the CDR3 is TGCGCCAGCAGCCAAGGACAGTTGGTCTGGGATGGCTACACCTTC.